This TCR beta chain was recorded in a study of tumor-infiltrating lymphocytes in primary liver carcinoma. Study-wide results and limits: Significantly greater top-250-clone fractions characterized tumors relative to blood (p = 0.039). In tumor-adjacent and tumor-blood pairs, overlap was lower than in tumor region pairs.

CDR3 length: 17 amino acids. Germline lookup yields CDR1 SGHAT and CDR2 FQDESV (reference sequence). Trimming cost V 5 bases and J 15 bases; bases outside gene matches: 19. cDNA specific to TCR beta was made from 500 ng of total RNA, with a constant-region primer employed for priming. Libraries of TCR beta came from three nested multiplex PCR rounds with slightly modified ARM-PCR. A C-beta reverse primer was combined with TRBV1-TRBV30 forward primers in the first two PCR rounds, and each round had 10 cycles. TCRdb recomputed calls from the multiplex PCR reads with MiXCR, one row per CDR3 protein. The table lists roughly 120,000 distinct CDR3 sequences, approximately 70% of them singletons. Co-extraction of both nucleic acids (RNA and DNA) used 20-30 mg of unsorted bulk tissue. Each participant had primary liver carcinoma, and surgical resection was the treatment. With regard to this clonotype: Its antigen remains unidentified.

The TCR sequence derives from a woman aged 60 to 75 with primary liver carcinoma and hepatitis B virus infection. The chain links TRBV11-1 to TRBJ2-6, with TRBD2 identical over 10 bases. The sample was liver tumor tissue from sampling region 1. Subset meaning: tumor region T1, superior pole. The CDR3 coding sequence is TGTGCCAGCAGCCCCCGGACTAGCGGCTCTGGGGCCGACGCCCTGACTTTC. Its translation: CASSPRTSGSGADALTF.